These 30 T cell receptor beta chains were sequenced from one sample in a study of cytomegalovirus exposure and HLA in healthy donors listed by TCRdb under 2017. Preparation of the library involved the immunoSEQ multiplex PCR assay. For the multiplex PCR, a mixture combining 60 forward primers for TCR Vbeta segments and 13 reverse primers for TCR Jbeta segments was used. The immuneACCESS repertoire file appears here via TCRdb, limited to in-frame rearrangements. These files lack a portion of the clones; in checked studies, under half of the deficit traces to unresolved V genes, and the cause of the others is not known. The sample table records about 130,000 clones; 83% of these occur just once. The ten top clones hold approximately 3.6% of the sample. The specimen was PBMCs. Receptors originate from a middle-aged woman in good health and CMV-seropositive.

The V call is TRBV5-1, the J call TRBJ1-2; 12 nucleotides match TRBD1. J gave up 4 bases and V 0 bases, and 7 bases lay outside the gene matches. The V gene's germline CDR1 is SGHRS and CDR2 YFSETQ. The CDR3 runs 17 residues. The CDR3 region has the DNA TGCGCCAGCAGCTTGGCGGGGACAGGGGGCGCGGGCTATGGCTACACCTTC. Encoded protein: CASSLAGTGGAGYGYTF.

The chain is built from TRBV7-2 and TRBJ1-1, with 7 nucleotides matching TRBD1. This CDR3 region has 14 residues. Germline CDR1 reads SGHTA; CDR2 reads FQGNSA. Trimming took 5 bases from V and 0 from J; bases not matched to a gene: 3. Here the CDR3 reads CASSLQGMNTEAFF. CDR3 sequence (DNA): TGTGCCAGCAGCCTACAGGGGATGAACACTGAAGCTTTCTTT. Full variable domain (missing parts from reference TRBV7-2 and TRBJ1-1): GAGVSQSPSNKVTEKGKDVELRCDPISGHTALYWYRQSLGQGLEFLIYFQGNSAPDKSGLPSDRFSAERTGGSVSTLTIQRTQQEDSAVYLCASSLQGMNTEAFFGQGTRLTVV.

J is TRBJ1-5 and V is TRBV6-1, with 7 bases fitting TRBD1. The V and J ends lost 6 bases and 6 bases, in that order; junction bases with no gene match: 5. There are 13 residues in the CDR3. CDR1 and CDR2 from the germline V gene are MNHNS and SASEGT. This chain's CDR3 is CASSETGRQPQHF. The CDR3 bases are TGTGCCAGCAGCGAGACAGGGCGTCAGCCCCAGCATTTT.

The chain links TRBV6-1 to TRBJ2-1; 8 nucleotides align to TRBD1. Trimming cost V 5 bases and J 7 bases; bases outside gene matches: 7. The CDR3 covers 14 residues. Germline V lookup: CDR1 MNHNS, CDR2 SASEGT. CDR3 loop: CASSQMDRANEQFF. CDR3 in DNA: TGTGCCAGCAGTCAAATGGACAGGGCAAATGAGCAGTTCTTC.

The chain links TRBV4-2 to TRBJ2-1; 10 nucleotides line up with TRBD1. The CDR3 has 17 residues. Germline loops: CDR1 LGHNA, CDR2 YNFKEQ. J was trimmed by 6 bases and V by 4 bases; bases with no gene match: 12. DNA of the CDR3: TGTGCCAGCAGCCCTCCCGGGGGGACAGGGGATCCCAATGAGCAGTTCTTC. Encoded protein: CASSPPGGTGDPNEQFF.

This chain links TRBV11-3 with TRBJ1-1; 7 nucleotides match TRBD1. CDR1 is SGHNT, CDR2 YENEEA, per germline. Germline trimming cut 4 bases from V and 9 bases from J; bases unmatched to any gene: 14. The CDR3 covers 15 residues. CDR3 sequence reads: CASSSPDRWDFKAFF. The CDR3 coding sequence is TGTGCCAGCAGCTCCCCGGACAGGTGGGATTTCAAAGCTTTCTTT. The full variable domain, in which reference TRBV11-3 and TRBJ1-1 provide the parts outside the CDR3, is EAGVVQSPRYKIIEKKQPVAFWCNPISGHNTLYWYLQNLGQGPELLIRYENEEAVDDSQLPKDRFSAERLKGVDSTLKIQPAELGDSAVYLCASSSPDRWDFKAFFGQGTRLTVV.

The gene calls are TRBV6-5 and TRBJ1-2; TRBD1 aligns across 11 bases. V lost 7 bases to trimming and J lost 7 bases; unmatched junction nucleotides: 5. Germline CDR1 and CDR2: MNHEY and SVGAGI. The CDR3 runs to 13 residues. In DNA, the CDR3 is TGTGCCAGCAAACGGACAGGGGGCCGTGGCTACACCTTC. As protein: CASKRTGGRGYTF.

This chain connects TRBV9 to TRBJ1-1; TRBD1 matches 11 bases. The CDR3 loop spans 20 amino acids. Looked up from germline, CDR1 is SGDLS and CDR2 is YYNGEE. J was trimmed by 1 base and V by 3 bases; bases with no gene match: 17. The CDR3 region is CASSAGGQGELGRGNTEAFF. In DNA, the CDR3 is TGTGCCAGCAGCGCGGGGGGACAGGGGGAATTGGGGCGTGGGAACACTGAAGCTTTCTTT.

V is TRBV27 and J is TRBJ2-7; 13 positions match TRBD2. The CDR3 spans 17 residues. The ends lost 3 bases at V and 5 bases at J; junction bases unmatched: 10. Per the germline V gene, CDR1 is MNHEY and CDR2 is SMNVEV (reference sequence). This CDR3 reads CASSFTLLAGGPHEQYF. CDR3 in DNA: TGTGCCAGCAGTTTCACACTACTAGCGGGAGGGCCTCACGAGCAGTACTTC.

The chain couples TRBV7-9 to TRBJ1-5; D unclear. V lost 1 base to trimming and J lost 7 bases, with 8 bases between them. The germline V gene has CDR1 SEHNR and CDR2 FQNEAQ (reference sequence). The CDR3 loop spans 13 amino acids. The CDR3 sequence: CASSLEGGQPQHF. The CDR3 DNA reads TGTGCCAGCAGCTTAGAAGGCGGCCAGCCCCAGCATTTT.

As for this clone: At one boundary the junction diverges from the germline segment, which might be a read error. This chain connects TRBV14 to TRBJ2-7, with D tentatively TRBD2 (5 bases). The CDR3 covers 15 residues. Germline lookup yields CDR1 SGHDN and CDR2 FVKESK. The CDR3 loop reads CASSQGETEVYGQYF. The CDR3, as DNA: TGTGCCAGCAGCCAAGGGGAGACGGAGGTCTACGGGCAGTACTTC.

V is TRBV2 and J is TRBJ2-1, with no clear D. The CDR3 has 14 residues. CDR1 is SNHLY, CDR2 FYNNEI, per germline. Trimming took off 4 bases at V and 2 bases at J, with 9 bases between the two ends. CDR3 amino acids: CASSGTDPYNEQFF. CDR3 DNA sequence: TGTGCCAGCAGTGGTACTGATCCCTACAATGAGCAGTTCTTC.

For the CDR3, the DNA is TGCGCCAGCAGCTTATTGTTTTCGAGATATTCCTACGAGCAGTACTTC. Amino acid sequence: CASSLLFSRYSYEQYF. This chain joins TRBV5-1 and TRBJ2-7; D gene unclear. With 2 bases removed from V and 1 base from J, the gap between germline ends came to 16 bases. The CDR3 totals 16 residues. Germline lookup yields CDR1 SGHRS and CDR2 YFSETQ.

The rearrangement uses TRBV18 and TRBJ2-3, with D possibly TRBD1 on 7 matching bases. The V gene's germline CDR1 is KGHSH and CDR2 LQKENI. V was clipped by 2 bases and J by 6 bases, with 15 bases between them. This CDR3 has 15 amino acids. CDR3 sequence reads: CASSPRDRDLDTQYF. The CDR3 nucleotides read TGTGCCAGCTCACCAAGAGACAGGGACTTGGATACGCAGTATTTT.

The J gene is TRBJ2-7, the V gene TRBV9; 9 nucleotides match TRBD2. Germline CDR1 is SGDLS and CDR2 is YYNGEE. The CDR3 loop spans 15 amino acids. Trimming took 0 bases from V and 4 from J; bases not matched to a gene: 5. CDR3: CASSVASGNKYEQYF. The CDR3 bases are TGTGCCAGCAGCGTAGCTAGCGGGAACAAGTACGAGCAGTACTTC.

This chain links TRBV9 with TRBJ2-1; D might be TRBD2 (5 bases). Trimming took off 4 bases at V and 8 bases at J, with 19 bases between the two ends. This CDR3 region has 15 residues. Germline CDR1 SGDLS, CDR2 YYNGEE. The CDR3 region is CASSSSGTALDEQFF. In DNA, the CDR3 is TGTGCCAGCAGCTCCAGCGGAACTGCCTTGGATGAGCAGTTCTTC.

Only one count was recorded for this clone. The V call is TRBV10-1, the J call TRBJ1-1; no firm D call. The CDR3 spans 13 residues. The V end was cut by 5 bases, the J end by 3 bases, with 10 bases between. Germline-derived CDR1 and CDR2 are WNHNN and SYGVQD (reference sequence). The CDR3 sequence: CASSIQRDTEAFF. The CDR3 DNA follows: TGCGCCAGCAGTATACAGAGAGACACTGAAGCTTTCTTT.

This clone has only one observation. The chain couples TRBV28 to TRBJ2-3, with D possibly matching TRBD1 (8 bases). CDR3 length equals 15 residues. The V end was cut by 7 bases, the J end by 3 bases, with 17 bases between. The germline V gene has CDR1 MDHEN and CDR2 SYDVKM. In DNA form, the CDR3 reads TGTGCCAGCAACGACAGGGGAGGGGGGACAGATACGCAGTATTTT. Its protein is CASNDRGGGTDTQYF.

In this sample, this clone turned up a few times. The chain links TRBV6-5 to TRBJ2-7, with 9 bases that match TRBD2. CDR3 length equals 15 residues. V lost 6 bases and J lost 2; bases outside the gene matches: 8. CDR1 and CDR2 (germline): MNHEY, SVGAGI. The DNA for the CDR3 is TGTGCCAGCAGAACGGATAGCGGGAGTCCCTACGAGCAGTACTTC. Protein sequence: CASRTDSGSPYEQYF.

The V gene is TRBV10-3, the J gene TRBJ1-2, with TRBD1 matching 8 bases. Trimming at V came to 8 bases and at J to 5 bases, leaving 10 bases not matched to a gene. This CDR3 comprises 14 residues. Germline CDR1 is ENHRY and CDR2 is SYGVKD. CDR3 sequence (DNA): TGTGCCATCTTTAACACCGGGACAGGTTATGGCTACACCTTC. Protein sequence: CAIFNTGTGYGYTF.

This clone has more than one count but fewer than ten. This rearrangement joins TRBV11-3 to TRBJ2-3, with 7 bases that match TRBD2. Per germline, CDR1 SGHNT and CDR2 YENEEA. CDR3 length: 19 amino acids. V was clipped by 1 base and J by 2 bases; unmatched bases: 15. CDR3 bases: TGTGCCAGCAGCTTAGGACCCCCGGTAGCGGGCTCCCCCACAGATACGCAGTATTTT. Protein product: CASSLGPPVAGSPTDTQYF. The whole variable domain, filled in from reference TRBV11-3 and TRBJ2-3, reads EAGVVQSPRYKIIEKKQPVAFWCNPISGHNTLYWYLQNLGQGPELLIRYENEEAVDDSQLPKDRFSAERLKGVDSTLKIQPAELGDSAVYLCASSLGPPVAGSPTDTQYFGPGTRLTVL.

The rearrangement joins TRBV5-1 to TRBJ1-3; 10 nucleotides line up with TRBD1. The J segment lost 9 bases and the V segment lost 0 bases, leaving 9 bases of the junction unmatched. Germline values: CDR1 SGHRS, CDR2 YFSETQ. The CDR3 covers 16 residues. The CDR3 DNA reads as TGCGCCAGCAGCTTGGATCCCGGGACAGGGGTCCCCACCATATATTTT. Encoded protein: CASSLDPGTGVPTIYF.

The CDR3 loop reads CASSRDRVRDEQYF. The CDR3 DNA reads TGTGCCAGCAGTCGGGACAGGGTTAGGGACGAGCAGTACTTC. V and J are TRBV6-5 and TRBJ2-7; 9 positions match TRBD1. CDR3 length: 14 amino acids. Germline CDR1 reads MNHEY; CDR2 reads SVGAGI. Unmatched junction bases numbered 7, after V lost 5 bases and J lost 5 bases.

The V call is TRBV19, the J call TRBJ2-7; TRBD2 matches at 8 bases. J gave up 2 bases and V 1 base, and 7 bases lay outside the gene matches. The length of the CDR3 is 16 residues. Germline assignment: CDR1 LNHDA and CDR2 SQIVND (reference sequence). The chain's CDR3 is CASSIGLAGGTYEQYF. Written as DNA, the CDR3 is TGTGCCAGTAGTATAGGGCTAGCGGGCGGGACCTACGAGCAGTACTTC.

The rearrangement joins TRBV18 to TRBJ2-3, with D tentatively TRBD1 (6 bases). V was trimmed by 6 bases and J by 5 bases, leaving 12 bases between them. CDR3 length: 13 amino acids. Germline loops: CDR1 KGHSH, CDR2 LQKENI. The CDR3 DNA reads as TGTGCCAGCTCGATGGGGGCCGGAGATACGCAGTATTTT. Residues: CASSMGAGDTQYF.

The chain is built from TRBV11-2 and TRBJ1-1; 9 positions match TRBD1. V lost 5 bases, J lost 5 bases, and 12 bases stayed unmatched. The CDR3 has 16 residues. The germline V gene has CDR1 SGHAT and CDR2 FQNNGV. CDR3 sequence: CASSLYSRQGETEAFF. Here the CDR3 DNA reads TGTGCCAGCAGCCTATACTCGAGACAGGGGGAGACTGAAGCTTTCTTT.

This clone was observed a handful of times. The rearrangement joins TRBV30 to TRBJ1-2; D gene ambiguous. This CDR3 spans 15 amino acids. Trimming removed 1 base at V and 1 base at J, with 13 bases between. Germline CDR1 reads GTSNPN; CDR2 reads SVGIG (reference sequence). CDR3 nucleotides: TGTGCCTGGAGTGCCGGGCAGGCGGGTAACTATGGCTACACCTTC. Its translation is CAWSAGQAGNYGYTF.

The CDR3 reads CAISKGAEDYGYTF. CDR3 coding DNA: TGTGCCATCAGTAAGGGGGCTGAAGACTATGGCTACACCTTC. The genes are TRBV10-3 and TRBJ1-2; 7 nucleotides line up with TRBD1. CDR3 size: 14 residues. CDR1 is ENHRY and CDR2 is SYGVKD in the germline V gene. V dropped 5 bases and J dropped 3; count of bases not matched to a gene: 6.

A note on this clone: The sample carries other DNA sequences with the same CDR3. The chain combines TRBV9 with TRBJ2-1; the D gene is possibly TRBD2 (5 bases). Germline CDR1 reads SGDLS; CDR2 reads YYNGEE. Trimming left V 1 base short and J 1 base short, with 6 bases between. This CDR3 has 14 residues. The CDR3: CASSVSGSYNEQFF. CDR3 nucleotide sequence: TGTGCCAGCAGCGTAAGCGGATCCTACAATGAGCAGTTCTTC.

This rearrangement joins TRBV27 to TRBJ2-6; 10 bases align to TRBD1. J was trimmed by 1 base and V by 2 bases; bases with no gene match: 5. The length of the CDR3 is 18 residues. Germline V gives CDR1 MNHEY, CDR2 SMNVEV (reference sequence). CDR3 in DNA: TGTGCCAGCAGTTTAACCGGGACAGGGGCATCTGGGGCCAACGTCCTGACTTTC. Translated: CASSLTGTGASGANVLTF. The full variable domain, its missing parts supplied by reference TRBV27 and TRBJ2-6, is EAQVTQNPRYLITVTGKKLTVTCSQNMNHEYMSWYRQDPGLGLRQIYYSMNVEVTDKGDVPEGYKVSRKEKRNFPLILESPSPNQTSLYFCASSLTGTGASGANVLTFGAGSRLTVL.